The next 2 T cell receptor beta chains were all read from a single sample in a study of human T cells and chemical hapten exposure. Sample time point: pre-sensitization, week 0. As for treatment: therapeutic diphenylcyclopropenone sensitization with weekly scalp DPC. One entry per CDR3 protein, called by TCRdb with MiXCR from the RACE reads. Of 350,000 to 400,000 distinct CDR3 sequences listed, 4% to 6% are singletons. Sequencing was performed on whole blood, taken in connection with sensitization to the hapten diphenylcyclopropenone (DPC). Every receptor here comes from a woman between 50 and 59 years old with alopecia areata. Some clones in this sample may be carry-over from other donors' samples.

This clonotype was seen at least ten times. V usage is TRBV12-3 or TRBV12-4 and J usage is TRBJ2-3; possibly TRBD1 for D (5 bases). Trimming took 3 bases from V and 0 from J, leaving 7 bases between them. The CDR3 sequence is 14 residues long. The CDR3, as DNA: TGTGCCAGCAGTTTCTCAGGGAGCACAGATACGCAGTATTTT. As protein: CASSFSGSTDTQYF.

This clonotype was counted at least ten times. The rearrangement joins TRBV5-1 to TRBJ2-5; D might be TRBD2 (5 bases). CDR1 and CDR2 (germline): SGHRS, YFSETQ. Trimming stripped 4 bases from V and 1 base from J, with 11 bases between. The CDR3 contains 14 residues. CDR3 DNA: TGCGCCAGCAGCCCAACTGCGGGCCAAGAGACCCAGTACTTC. Translating it yields CASSPTAGQETQYF.